This TCR beta chain derives from a study of shared clonotypes between healthy human individuals. A word on this clone: What it recognizes is unknown.

CDR3 length: 14 residues. Per the germline V gene, CDR1 is LGHNA and CDR2 is YSLEER. Whole-study results and caveats: Blood was the only sampled material, and tissue repertoires likely differ. Naive CD4 clonotypes overlapped across a few donors at approximately 4.5%.

The protocol was immunoSEQ multiplex PCR, while the TCRdb copy is restricted to in-frame clones and leaves out a portion. The data show 900,000 to 1,200,000 clones, with approximately 78% seen just once and roughly 0.57% held by the top ten. Sequenced sample: memory CD4+ T cells from PBMCs. Subset specified: CD45RA-negative fraction. This clonotype was sampled from a young man in good health. Some clones in this sample may be carry-over from other donors' samples. The chain has TRBV4-3 and TRBJ2-5; D call uncertain. The DNA matches TRBJ2-7 better at its end, which makes the J call doubtful. As DNA, the CDR3 is TGCGCCAGCAGCCAAGATCTTCGGTCCTACGAGCAGTACTTC. This translates into CASSQDLRSYEQYF.